A selection of T cell receptor beta chains follows, all from one sample in a study of spatial heterogeneity in lung cancer. TCRdb reanalysed the 5' RACE reads using MiXCR and keeps one entry per CDR3 protein. This table has some 85,000 distinct CDR3 sequences, more than 15% appearing once. The specimen was PBMCs, collected at surgery. Source of these receptors: a male donor with early-stage non-small cell lung cancer. The CDR3 runs from the conserved cysteine through the conserved F or W. A D gene is named only where the DNA matches it firmly. The size field is filled for only some rows; it gives once, few, many or a size class.

TRBV20-1,NA,TRBJ1-5,few,CSGQGGDQPQHF,TGCAGTGGTCAGGGTGGTGATCAGCCCCAGCATTTT
TRBV29-1,TRBD1,TRBJ2-5,NA,CSGGQGQETQYF,TGCAGCGGTGGACAGGGCCAAGAGACCCAGTACTTC
TRBV4-2,NA,TRBJ2-3,few,CASSQGGSTDTQYF,TGTGCCAGCAGCCAAGGGGGAAGCACAGATACGCAGTATTTT
TRBV6-5,NA,TRBJ2-2,few,CASRPPWGHTGELFF,TGTGCCAGCAGGCCCCCGTGGGGACACACCGGGGAGCTGTTTTTT
TRBV28,NA,TRBJ2-4,many,CASSLNLLQGNIQYF,TGTGCCAGCAGTTTGAACCTCCTTCAGGGGAACATTCAGTACTTC
TRBV19,TRBD1,TRBJ2-2,NA,CASSDGTGVMAGELFF,TGTGCCAGTAGTGATGGGACAGGGGTGATGGCCGGGGAGCTGTTTTTT
TRBV24-1,NA,TRBJ1-3,NA,CATSEGARGNTIYF,TGTGCCACCAGTGAGGGAGCGCGGGGAAACACCATATATTTT
TRBV4-1,NA,TRBJ2-7,few,CASSFGPALAGYEQYF,TGCGCCAGCAGTTTCGGACCGGCCCTCGCGGGTTACGAGCAGTACTTC
TRBV4-3,NA,TRBJ1-4,NA,CASSHLQGSNEKLFF,TGCGCCAGCAGCCATCTTCAGGGTTCAAATGAAAAACTGTTTTTT
TRBV9,NA,TRBJ2-3,once,CASSVENRATQYF,TGTGCCAGCAGCGTCGAGAACAGGGCTACGCAGTATTTT
TRBV11-3,NA,TRBJ2-3,few,CASSLAFEGGRTDTQYF,TGTGCCAGCAGCTTAGCCTTCGAGGGGGGCCGCACAGATACGCAGTATTTT
TRBV28,NA,TRBJ1-2,few,CASSSVGSYGYTF,TGTGCCAGCAGTTCAGTGGGCTCATATGGCTACACCTTC
TRBV13,TRBD2,TRBJ2-1,few,CASSLLAGVDEQFF,TGTGCCAGCAGCTTACTAGCGGGGGTCGATGAGCAGTTCTTC
TRBV15,TRBD1,TRBJ2-7,NA,CATSSLQGAYEQYF,TGTGCCACCAGCAGCTTACAGGGGGCCTACGAGCAGTACTTC
TRBV3-2,NA,TRBJ2-7,NA,CASSRDRLREQYF,TGTGCCAGCAGCCGCGACCGGTTGAGGGAGCAGTACTTC
TRBV9,NA,TRBJ2-3,NA,CASSVGAATDTQYF,TGTGCCAGCAGCGTAGGGGCCGCCACAGATACGCAGTATTTT
TRBV19,TRBD2,TRBJ2-1,few,CASSISRTSGGQVPNEQFF,TGTGCCAGTAGTATAAGCCGGACTAGCGGGGGGCAGGTCCCCAATGAGCAGTTCTTC
TRBV6-5,NA,TRBJ2-7,few,CASSYRRDSDYEQYF,TGTGCCAGCAGTTACCGGCGGGACAGCGACTACGAGCAGTACTTC
TRBV28,TRBD1,TRBJ2-5,few,CASSPQGQGLETQYF,TGTGCCAGCAGTCCCCAAGGACAGGGGTTAGAGACCCAGTACTTC
TRBV4-1,TRBD2,TRBJ2-2,NA,CASSRAQRDNGELFF,TGCGCCAGCAGCCGGGCCCAGCGGGATAACGGGGAGCTGTTTTTT
TRBV27,NA,TRBJ1-4,NA,CASSLSHANEKLFF,TGTGCCAGCAGTTTAAGTCACGCTAATGAAAAACTGTTTTTT
TRBV29-1,TRBD1,TRBJ1-2,NA,CSVETGGGYGYTF,TGCAGCGTAGAGACAGGGGGAGGCTATGGCTACACCTTC
TRBV7-2,NA,TRBJ2-2,many,CASSLATNTGELFF,TGTGCCAGCAGCTTAGCGACGAACACCGGGGAGCTGTTTTTT
TRBV7-9,NA,TRBJ1-1,NA,CASSDSSTGKNTEAFF,TGTGCCAGCAGCGACTCCTCTACAGGGAAGAACACTGAAGCTTTCTTT
TRBV7-6,NA,TRBJ2-5,NA,CASSRSGPGETQYF,TGTGCCAGCAGCAGAAGTGGGCCGGGGGAGACCCAGTACTTC
TRBV20-1,NA,TRBJ1-3,few,CSVTGTGGNTIYF,TGCAGTGTTACGGGGACTGGTGGAAACACCATATATTTT
TRBV28,NA,TRBJ2-7,many,CASSWGFYEQYF,TGTGCCAGCAGTTGGGGCTTCTACGAGCAGTACTTC
TRBV30,NA,TRBJ2-7,few,CAWMGGYEQYF,TGTGCCTGGATGGGGGGATACGAGCAGTACTTC
TRBV7-2,TRBD2,TRBJ2-3,many,CASSTSGVPGTDTQYF,TGTGCCAGCAGCACTAGCGGGGTCCCCGGCACAGATACGCAGTATTTT
TRBV6-1,TRBD1,TRBJ1-2,few,CASSEGTGLYGYTF,TGTGCCAGCAGTGAAGGGACAGGCCTCTATGGCTACACCTTC
TRBV11-3,NA,TRBJ2-1,few,CASSLSGVEGNEQFF,TGTGCCAGCAGCTTAAGCGGAGTTGAAGGCAATGAGCAGTTCTTC
TRBV6-6,NA,TRBJ2-5,few,CASSHSGDGQYF,TGTGCCAGCAGTCATTCCGGGGATGGCCAGTACTTC
TRBV7-3,TRBD1,TRBJ2-5,few,CASSLDRAETQYF,TGTGCCAGCAGCCTAGACAGGGCAGAGACCCAGTACTTC
TRBV29-1,NA,TRBJ1-3,NA,CSVRKGTDSGNTIYF,TGCAGCGTTCGCAAAGGGACTGACTCTGGAAACACCATATATTTT
TRBV28,TRBD1,TRBJ2-2,few,CASGAGQGIAGELFF,TGTGCCAGCGGAGCGGGACAGGGGATTGCCGGGGAGCTGTTTTTT
TRBV6-2/TRBV6-3,NA,TRBJ2-3,NA,CASSLGEGRDTQYF,TGTGCCAGCAGTTTGGGGGAAGGGCGAGATACGCAGTATTTT
TRBV25-1,NA,TRBJ1-2,NA,CASRQGNYGYTF,TGTGCCAGCCGGCAGGGGAACTATGGCTACACCTTC
TRBV24-1,TRBD1,TRBJ2-6,NA,CATSDTTGEGANVLTF,TGTGCCACCAGTGACACGACAGGGGAAGGGGCCAACGTCCTGACTTTC
TRBV21-1,NA,TRBJ1-2,many,CASSTGPDSSNYGYTF,TGTGCCAGCAGCACAGGACCGGATTCCTCTAACTATGGCTACACCTTC
TRBV28,NA,TRBJ1-2,many,CASTPIGGFDYGYTF,TGTGCCAGCACCCCGATAGGGGGATTCGACTATGGCTACACCTTC
TRBV27,NA,TRBJ2-2,few,CASSLSRRGGELFF,TGTGCCAGCAGTTTATCCCGACGGGGCGGGGAGCTGTTTTTT
TRBV6-5,NA,TRBJ1-2,few,CASSLDKAYGYTF,TGTGCCAGCAGCCTCGACAAGGCCTATGGCTACACCTTC
TRBV7-8,NA,TRBJ2-2,NA,CASSPDLNTGELFF,TGTGCCAGCAGCCCGGACTTAAACACCGGGGAGCTGTTTTTT
TRBV6-5,NA,TRBJ2-1,few,CASSSDYNEQFF,TGTGCCAGCAGCTCAGATTACAATGAGCAGTTCTTC
TRBV12-3/TRBV12-4,NA,TRBJ2-7,NA,CASSLAAYEQYF,TGTGCCAGCAGTTTAGCAGCCTACGAGCAGTACTTC
TRBV20-1,TRBD1,TRBJ2-5,few,CSASGTGPETQYF,TGCAGTGCTTCCGGGACAGGGCCAGAGACCCAGTACTTC